Given below is one T cell receptor beta chain in context. As yet, its antigen is unknown. This is likely an artifact of a read error, given a far larger clone one base away. The time point here: newly diagnosed GD, antithyroid drugs for less than 3 months. Preparation of the TCR library used RNA extracted from PBMCs. This entry is derived from a study of regulatory T cells in long-lasting Graves disease. The study, taken as a whole, reports: Patients with persistent disease showed a bias toward TRBV28, TRBJ1-2 and TRBJ2-5.

The TCR beta library used iRepertoire HTBI primers with Arm-PCR amplification of CDR3. MiXCR, run by TCRdb on the multiplex PCR reads, gives a single entry per CDR3 protein. The sample includes fewer than 450,000 distinct CDR3 sequences, over 14% seen only once; the top ten take roughly 8%. The CDR3 is 17 residues long. Germline loops: CDR1 SEHNR, CDR2 FQNEAQ (reference sequence). This sample was shared with a second study, whose subject was T cells in Graves' hyperthyroidism and ophthalmopathy. That investigation notes: When the TCR CDR3 underwent first-round RT-PCR, the HTBI primer set was used.

The sequences come from peripheral blood mononuclear cells (PBMCs), collected at new diagnosis, from a patient treated with antithyroid drugs. The clonotype was recovered from a woman aged 40 to 50 with Graves disease. J is TRBJ2-5 and V is TRBV7-9; 8 positions match TRBD2. The J call may be wrong; the DNA end is better matched by TRBJ2-1. CDR3 DNA sequence: TGTGCCAGCAGCTCAGAATATTCGGGACTAGAAAGAAGCGAGCAGTTCTTC. It encodes CASSSEYSGLERSEQFF.